These 18 T cell receptor beta chains were sequenced from one sample in a study of CD4 T cells in relation to SARS-CoV-2 and coronaviruses. Only in-frame clones appear in the TCRdb table, and some are missing; sequencing was by immunoSEQ multiplex PCR. The sample lists 23,000 or so clones, around 76% occurring once. These receptors' targets are unknown. CD4+ T cells from unexposed donors were obtained before the COVID-19 pandemic (2011-2018). The cells were cultured for roughly 11 days before CD4+ T cells were isolated. The material sequenced was CD4+ T cells from PBMCs, cultured in vitro. These receptors all stem from a human donor in good health.

The V gene is TRBV6-6, the J gene TRBJ2-6; the D gene is possibly TRBD2 (6 bases). Germline values: CDR1 MNHNY, CDR2 SVGAGI (reference sequence). V shed 5 bases and J shed 1 base, with 24 bases lying between them. The CDR3 totals 20 residues. This chain's CDR3 is CASSQHGEGLGRSGANVLTF. DNA of the CDR3: TGTGCCAGCAGTCAGCATGGCGAGGGATTAGGGAGGTCTGGGGCCAACGTCCTGACTTTC.

This clone occurred once. This chain uses TRBV7-2 with TRBJ2-1; 10 bases align to TRBD2. Germline CDR1 is SGHTA and CDR2 is FQGNSA. CDR3 size: 17 residues. The V gene end was trimmed by 5 bases and the J gene end by 5 bases; junction bases not matched to a gene: 12. DNA for the CDR3: TGTGCCAGCAGCCCGACGTCGGCTAGCGGGAGAAACAATGAGCAGTTCTTC. It is translated as CASSPTSASGRNNEQFF.

This clone has more than one count but fewer than ten. CDR3 region: CASSLGRADPNSPLHF. The CDR3 DNA reads as TGCGCCAGCAGCTTGGGTAGAGCCGACCCTAATTCACCCCTCCACTTT. The rearrangement uses TRBV5-1 and TRBJ1-6; D unclear. V was cut by 0 bases and J by 6 bases, with 13 bases left in between. Germline-derived CDR1 and CDR2 are SGHRS and YFSETQ. CDR3 length: 16 amino acids.

This chain connects TRBV6-6 to TRBJ1-2; D call uncertain. Germline CDR1 and CDR2: MNHNY and SVGAGI (reference sequence). The CDR3 is 14 amino acids. The V and J ends lost 7 bases and 4 bases respectively, with 16 bases between them. The CDR3 loop is CASTRAADTYGYTF. In nucleotides, the CDR3 is TGTGCCAGCACCCGAGCCGCCGACACCTATGGCTACACCTTC.

The gene calls are TRBV7-9 and TRBJ2-7; 7 bases line up with TRBD1. This CDR3 region has 13 residues. The ends lost 1 base at V and 3 bases at J; junction bases unmatched: 0. CDR1 and CDR2 from the germline V gene are SEHNR and FQNEAQ (reference sequence). For the CDR3, the DNA is TGTGCCAGCAGCTTAGGGGACAGCTACGAGCAGTACTTC. It codes for CASSLGDSYEQYF. Complete variable domain (other parts from reference TRBV7-9 and TRBJ2-7): DTGVSQNPRHKITKRGQNVTFRCDPISEHNRLYWYRQTLGQGPEFLTYFQNEAQLEKSRLLSDRFSAERPKGSFSTLEIQRTEQGDSAMYLCASSLGDSYEQYFGPGTRLTVT.

The chain recombines TRBV28 with TRBJ2-3, with TRBD2 matching over 7 bases. The CDR3 totals 18 residues. Germline CDR1 is MDHEN and CDR2 is SYDVKM. Germline trimming cut 1 base from V and 2 bases from J; bases unmatched to any gene: 12. For the CDR3, the DNA is TGTGCCAGCAGTTTATCCTCTCTAGCGGCCACCTTCACAGATACGCAGTATTTT. It codes for CASSLSSLAATFTDTQYF.

V is TRBV11-2 and J is TRBJ2-1, with D possibly matching TRBD1 (5 bases). Germline V gene data show CDR1 as SGHAT and CDR2 as FQNNGV. The CDR3 runs to 17 residues. V lost 0 bases and J 7 bases, leaving 19 bases between the germline ends. The CDR3 region has the DNA TGTGCCAGCAGCTTAGAGCCGGTGTGGTCAGGGCGAAATGAGCAGTTCTTC. It specifies CASSLEPVWSGRNEQFF.

The chain couples TRBV4-1 to TRBJ2-7, with a weak D call TRBD2 (6 bases). This CDR3 has 15 amino acids. Trimming shortened V by 1 base and J by 2 bases, and 12 bases separated the two germline ends. Germline V gene lookup returns CDR1 MGHRA and CDR2 YSYEKL. The CDR3 DNA is TGCGCCAGCAGCCAAGGTCCTAGCGAAACCTACGAGCAGTACTTC. Its protein product is CASSQGPSETYEQYF.

The CDR3 sequence: CASSEIRGKGTQYF. The DNA of the CDR3 is TGTGCCAGCAGTGAAATCCGGGGAAAGGGTACGCAGTATTTT. The rearrangement joins TRBV6-1 to TRBJ2-3; possible D gene TRBD2, 5 bases. The V gene's germline CDR1 is MNHNS and CDR2 SASEGT. Trimming took 2 bases from V and 8 from J, leaving 14 bases between them. The CDR3 runs 14 residues.

This chain connects TRBV2 to TRBJ2-7, with a possible D match to TRBD2 (6 bases). The CDR3 length is 15 residues. The V gene lost 2 bases and the J gene lost 2 bases, with 13 bases spanning the gap. Per germline, CDR1 SNHLY and CDR2 FYNNEI. Here the CDR3 reads CASSELTSRPYEQYF. The DNA for the CDR3 is TGTGCCAGCAGTGAATTGACTAGTCGTCCCTACGAGCAGTACTTC.

This rearrangement joins TRBV6-5 to TRBJ2-7, with 9 bases lining up with TRBD1. The J segment lost 2 bases and the V segment lost 0 bases, leaving 5 bases of the junction unmatched. The CDR3 extends over 16 amino acids. Germline V gene lookup returns CDR1 MNHEY and CDR2 SVGAGI. Here the CDR3 DNA reads TGTGCCAGCAGTTACTCGAGCGGGACAGGGACCTACGAGCAGTACTTC. It specifies CASSYSSGTGTYEQYF.

This chain connects TRBV6-6 to TRBJ2-7; 7 nucleotides line up with TRBD1. This CDR3 region has 13 residues. Trimming at V came to 11 bases and at J to 3 bases, leaving 10 bases not matched to a gene. The germline V gene encodes CDR1 MNHNY and CDR2 SVGAGI (reference sequence). The CDR3 is CAAGQGQLYEQYF. DNA of the CDR3: TGTGCCGCGGGCCAGGGACAGCTCTACGAGCAGTACTTC.

V and J are TRBV19 and TRBJ2-1; 11 bases map to TRBD2. J lost 8 bases, V lost 4 bases, and 10 bases had no gene match. This CDR3 has 16 amino acids. Germline CDR1 is LNHDA and CDR2 is SQIVND (reference sequence). The CDR3 DNA follows: TGTGCCAGTAGTACCATACTAGCGGGAGTGCACGATGAGCAGTTCTTC. It yields the protein CASSTILAGVHDEQFF.

A few counts support this clone. The chain combines TRBV11-3 with TRBJ2-3; D is undetermined. Per the germline V gene, CDR1 is SGHNT and CDR2 is YENEEA. Trimming took off 5 bases at V and 2 bases at J, with 11 bases between the two ends. The CDR3 is made up of 14 amino acids. DNA of the CDR3: TGTGCCAGCAGCCCCAGCACGTACACAGATACGCAGTATTTT. This sequence encodes CASSPSTYTDTQYF. Based on the CDR3 plus reference TRBV11-3 and TRBJ2-3, the full variable domain is EAGVVQSPRYKIIEKKQPVAFWCNPISGHNTLYWYLQNLGQGPELLIRYENEEAVDDSQLPKDRFSAERLKGVDSTLKIQPAELGDSAVYLCASSPSTYTDTQYFGPGTRLTVL.

The rearrangement joins TRBV2 to TRBJ2-7; D is perhaps TRBD2 (5 bases). Germline assignment: CDR1 SNHLY and CDR2 FYNNEI. The V end lost 6 bases, the J end lost 3 bases, and 15 bases lay between the germline ends. There are 14 residues in the CDR3. The CDR3 spells CASRGGAASYEQYF. DNA for the CDR3: TGTGCCAGCAGGGGTGGAGCGGCGAGCTACGAGCAGTACTTC.

This clone was seen only once. CDR3 amino acids: CSVETPLGTNYGYTF. In DNA form, the CDR3 reads TGCAGCGTTGAAACCCCCTTGGGGACTAACTATGGCTACACCTTC. The chain employs TRBV29-1 and TRBJ1-2; D uncertain. The CDR3 has 15 amino acids. Germline lookup yields CDR1 SQVTM and CDR2 ANQGSEA. Trimming shortened V by 2 bases and J by 0 bases, and 13 bases separated the two germline ends.

V gene TRBV4-1 combines with J gene TRBJ2-1, with D possibly matching TRBD2 (5 bases). CDR1 MGHRA and CDR2 YSYEKL come from the germline V gene. The CDR3 runs 14 residues. V was shortened by 2 bases and J by 5 bases, with 10 bases between the two germline ends. CDR3 in amino acids: CASSQSGRDNEQFF. The CDR3 nucleotides read TGCGCCAGCAGCCAATCCGGGCGGGACAATGAGCAGTTCTTC.

The chain uses TRBV15 and TRBJ2-7, with 9 bases lining up with TRBD1. The CDR3 covers 16 residues. V shed 3 bases, J shed 2 bases, and the junction held 8 bases outside the gene matches. Germline V gene lookup returns CDR1 LNHNV and CDR2 YYDKDF (reference sequence). The CDR3 DNA is TGTGCCACCAGCAGTCCACCGGGACAGGGAACCTACGAGCAGTACTTC. Its translation: CATSSPPGQGTYEQYF. Filled out from reference TRBV15 and TRBJ2-7, the complete variable domain reads DAMVIQNPRYQVTQFGKPVTLSCSQTLNHNVMYWYQQKSSQAPKLLFHYYDKDFNNEADTPDNFQSRRPNTSFCFLDIRSPGLGDTAMYLCATSSPPGQGTYEQYFGPGTRLTVT.